The clone carrying this T cell receptor beta chain has a handful of counts. This entry belongs to a study of blood T cells in healthy people across ages. V shed 0 bases and J 2 bases; nucleotides not matched to a gene: 6. CDR1 and CDR2 from the germline V gene are SGHTA and FQGNSA. This CDR3 is built from 16 residues. A second PCR, run for 7 to 11 cycles, used a sample-barcoded 5' primer plus a J-beta primer mix. A single record per CDR3 protein comes from TCRdb applying MiXCR to the 5' RACE reads. This table has approximately 360,000 distinct CDR3 sequences, roughly half appearing once. This sequence originates from a man between 60 and 75 years old in good health. V is TRBV7-2 and J is TRBJ2-7; TRBD2 matches 8 bases. The sample taken for sequencing was blood. The CDR3 nucleotides read TGTGCCAGCAGCTTAGCATCCAGCGGGGGCCCCTACGAGCAGTACTTC. Residues: CASSLASSGGPYEQYF.